This T cell receptor beta chain appears in the sequencing data of a study of glioma-infiltrating T cells. Regarding the study as a whole: Only very few CDR3 sequences appeared in both tissue and blood. Gliomas, especially low-grade, showed above-expected tissue-blood divergence; non-neoplastic patients showed below.

Using RNA template, CDR3s of TCR alpha and beta were amplified with iRepertoire arm-PCR. For one-step reverse transcription and amplification, roughly 100-400 ng of tissue mRNA or PBMC total RNA was used. TCRdb analysed the multiplex PCR reads with MiXCR anew, one entry per CDR3 protein. The sample lists some 190,000 distinct CDR3 sequences, more than 25% occurring once. The germline CDR1 and CDR2 sequences are DFQATT and SNEGSKA (reference sequence). The CDR3 spans 13 residues. Trimming left V 7 bases short and J 4 bases short, with 14 bases between. This clonotype was recorded at least ten times. No antigen is known for it.

The chain joins TRBV20-1 to TRBJ2-1, with D tentatively TRBD1 (5 bases). The sequencing input was glioma tissue, nonneoplastic brain tissue, or PBMCs (not recorded which). The sequence came from a human donor with low-grade glioma or glioblastoma, undergoing nonglioma brain surgery, or in good health (not recorded which). CDR3 DNA: TGCAGTGGAACAGGCTCAGGTTACAATGAGCAGTTCTTC. Its protein product is CSGTGSGYNEQFF.